The rows below give T cell receptor beta chains drawn from one sample of a study of cytomegalovirus exposure and HLA in healthy donors. The method was immunoSEQ multiplex PCR; TCRdb's version includes in-frame clones alone and lacks a portion of them. This sample has roughly 65,000 clones; 68% occur once, and the top ten carry roughly 17%. Sequencing was performed on PBMCs. The receptors stem from a man aged 40-55 years in good health and CMV-seropositive. The CDR3 runs from the conserved cysteine through the conserved F or W. The D gene is left open where the match is weak. The listing skips clone size in some rows; elsewhere it reads once, few, many or a size class.

J	D	size	V	DNA	CDR3
TRBJ2-1	-	few	TRBV7-3	TGTGCCAGCAGCCGTAACGACAGAGGTGAGCAGTTCTTC	CASSRNDRGEQFF
TRBJ2-3	-	-	TRBV5-8	TGTGCCAGCAGCTTGTTCAGGCCCGAAGATACGCAGTATTTT	CASSLFRPEDTQYF
TRBJ1-2	-	-	TRBV6-1	TGTGCCGGTTTCTCTTTGAGCAAAGGCTACACCTTC	CAGFSLSKGYTF
TRBJ2-1	-	-	TRBV7-6	TGTGCCAGCAGCAAAAGACAGATACTATCCTACAATGAGCAGTTCTTC	CASSKRQILSYNEQFF
TRBJ2-7	TRBD2	few	TRBV7-9	TGTGCCAGCAGCTCCGGGACTAGCGGAACCTACGAGCAGTACTTC	CASSSGTSGTYEQYF
TRBJ2-1	TRBD2	-	TRBV7-2	TGTGCCAGCAGCCCCCGGACTAGCGCCCGAAATGAGCAGTTCTTC	CASSPRTSARNEQFF
TRBJ1-4	-	-	TRBV10-3	TGTGCCATTGGGACCCGGGGGGGCGCTCGGGAAAAACTGTTTTTT	CAIGTRGGAREKLFF
TRBJ1-5	-	-	TRBV19	TGTGCCAGTAGTAAGGGGCCGACTCAGCCCCAGCATTTT	CASSKGPTQPQHF
TRBJ2-3	TRBD2	-	TRBV7-9	TGTGCCAGCAGCCCGACTAGCGGGAGTGGCACAGATACGCAGTATTTT	CASSPTSGSGTDTQYF
TRBJ2-4	-	-	TRBV4-3	TGCGCCAGCAGCCAATTCCAGGGAAGGGGGAACATTCAGTACTTC	CASSQFQGRGNIQYF
TRBJ1-5	-	-	TRBV4-1	TGCGCCAGCAGCCAAGTCCCGGGATCTGGGGGCAATCAGCCCCAGCATTTT	CASSQVPGSGGNQPQHF
TRBJ2-2	TRBD2	-	TRBV11-3	TGTGCCAGCAGCTTAGTAGCGGGAGTTGACGGGGAGCTGTTTTTT	CASSLVAGVDGELFF
TRBJ1-2	TRBD1	few	TRBV2	TGTGCCAGCAGCAGGGGGGATGTAAACTATGGCTACACCTTC	CASSRGDVNYGYTF
TRBJ1-1	-	few	TRBV30	TGTGCCTGGAGTGTGGCAGGGGCGAACACTGAAGCTTTCTTT	CAWSVAGANTEAFF
TRBJ1-1	TRBD1	-	TRBV7-9	TGTTCCAGCAGCCCGGACAGGGGGGGCACTGAAGCTTTCTTT	CSSSPDRGGTEAFF
TRBJ2-3	TRBD1	few	TRBV25-1	TGTGCCAGCAGTGAGGGACAGGCTAGCACAGATACGCAGTATTTT	CASSEGQASTDTQYF
TRBJ1-6	TRBD1	-	TRBV19	TGTGCCAGTAGCCTTGCGAGGACAGGGCATTCACCCCTCCACTTT	CASSLARTGHSPLHF
TRBJ1-2	-	-	TRBV15	TGTGCCACCAGCAGAGATCCTAGGGCAGGGTCTGATGGCTACACCTTC	CATSRDPRAGSDGYTF
TRBJ2-3	-	-	TRBV7-2	TGTGCCAGCAGCCCCTACACAGATACGCAGTATTTT	CASSPYTDTQYF
TRBJ2-3	TRBD2	few	TRBV7-2	TGTGCCAGCAGTTCCCCCGGGGGGGGCGCGAGCACAGATACGCAGTATTTT	CASSSPGGGASTDTQYF
TRBJ1-5	TRBD1	once	TRBV6-5	TGTGCCAGCAGTTACTCGGCAGGGGGAGGTCAGCCCCAGCATTTT	CASSYSAGGGQPQHF
TRBJ2-5	TRBD2	-	TRBV6-5	TGTGCCAGCGGGACTAGCGGGGCGCAAGAGACCCAGTACTTC	CASGTSGAQETQYF
TRBJ2-3	-	few	TRBV5-5	TGTGCCAGCAGCTTGAGACACACAGATAAACAGTATTTT	CASSLRHTDKQYF
TRBJ2-7	TRBD1	few	TRBV29-1	TGCAGCGTACAACCGGGACAGGGGAAGTACGAGCAGTACTTC	CSVQPGQGKYEQYF
TRBJ1-1	-	-	TRBV19	TGTGCCAGTAGCGGAGATAGGAACACTGAAGCTTTCTTT	CASSGDRNTEAFF
TRBJ1-1	-	-	TRBV4-1	TGCGCCAGCAGCCAAATTACAGGAATTAACACTGAAGCTTTCTTT	CASSQITGINTEAFF
TRBJ2-2	-	-	TRBV18	TGTGCCAGCTCACCTACGCGGGCGAACACCGGGGAGCTGTTTTTT	CASSPTRANTGELFF
TRBJ1-1	TRBD1	-	TRBV5-1	TGCGCCAGCAGGACAACAGGGGGCCATGAAGCTTTCTTT	CASRTTGGHEAFF
TRBJ2-7	TRBD2	medium-sized	TRBV19	TGTGCCAGTAGTTCCTCAGGACTAGCGGGAGGCTACAGCTCCTACGAGCAGTACTTC	CASSSSGLAGGYSSYEQYF
TRBJ2-5	-	-	TRBV6-5	TGTGCCAGCAGTTACTCGGGGGCGGGAGTGGGGACCCAGTACTTC	CASSYSGAGVGTQYF
TRBJ2-1	TRBD2	-	TRBV5-1	TGCGCCAGCAGCTGGGGACTAGCGGAAGACTACAATGAGCAGTTCTTC	CASSWGLAEDYNEQFF
TRBJ2-1	TRBD2	few	TRBV10-2	TGCGCCAGCAGTGACGGGACTAGTTTTTACGATGAGCAGTTCTTC	CASSDGTSFYDEQFF
TRBJ2-5	TRBD2	few	TRBV15	TGTGCCACCAGCAGAGATCCCCCCGGTAGCGGGGGGGCCCAAGAGACCCAGTACTTC	CATSRDPPGSGGAQETQYF
TRBJ2-5	-	-	TRBV5-1	TGCGCCAGCAGCCCTACAGGGTCGTGGGAGACCCAGTACTTC	CASSPTGSWETQYF
TRBJ2-5	-	-	TRBV11-2	TGTGCCAGCAGCCCGCCTCCGGACTTC	CASSPPPDF
TRBJ2-2	-	-	TRBV25-1	TGTGCCAGCAGTGCGGCGGGGCGCACCGGGGAGCTGTTTTTT	CASSAAGRTGELFF
TRBJ1-1	-	-	TRBV19	TGTGCCAGTAGTATAGGGAGGGCGAACACTGAAGCTTTCTTT	CASSIGRANTEAFF
TRBJ1-6	TRBD1	-	TRBV30	TGTGCCTGGAGGGGACAGGTGGGTTCACCCCTCCACTTT	CAWRGQVGSPLHF